This entry features one T cell receptor (beta chain) sequence. This record belongs to a study of blood T cell repertoires in COVID-19. Study-wide background: Researchers got acute and convalescent COVID-19 samples from the United States, Italy and Spain. T cells, B-cell-depleted T cells, or PBMCs supplied cDNA or gDNA.

There are 14 residues in the CDR3. Germline values: CDR1 SGDLS, CDR2 YYNGEE. V lost 0 bases and J lost 9; bases outside the gene matches: 6. Methods used by the authors: It was from reference gene primer amplification that nucleated cell counts were estimated. Assay: immunoSEQ multiplex PCR; the TCRdb copy retains only in-frame clones and omits some. Clone size and the V and J calls come from that table; the DNA yielded D and trimming. The sample carries 150,000 or so clones, less than 80% recorded once. Sequencing input: peripheral blood. The TCR sequence derives from a woman older than 75 with active or convalescent COVID-19. This chain links TRBV9 with TRBJ2-1, with 7 positions matching TRBD1. This CDR3 is CASSVAKNRGEQFF. CDR3 nucleotides: TGTGCCAGCAGCGTAGCCAAGAACAGGGGTGAGCAGTTCTTC. The full variable domain, completed using reference TRBV9 and TRBJ2-1, is DSGVTQTPKHLITATGQRVTLRCSPRSGDLSVYWYQQSLDQGLQFLIQYYNGEERAKGNILERFSAQQFPDLHSELNLSSLELGDSALYFCASSVAKNRGEQFFGPGTRLTVL.